This is a list of T cell receptor beta chains from one sample in a study of CXCR3-negative and CXCR3-positive naive CD8 T cells. TCRdb re-called the 5' RACE reads and gives one entry per CDR3 protein, without DNA. This sample carries 6,900 or so distinct CDR3 sequences, with under 1.5% going to the ten biggest clones. The sample consisted of naive CXCR3+ CD8+ T cells from blood. The receptors here all came from a human donor in good health. Some clones in this sample may be carry-over from other donors' samples. Each CDR3 is given with its conserved first and last residue. Clone size is stated in some rows and not others, as once, few, many or a class when expanded.

J gene: TRBJ2-5
clone size: medium-sized
V gene: TRBV12-3/TRBV12-4
CDR3 protein: CASSLSTSGWETQYF

J gene: TRBJ2-5
clone size: NA
V gene: TRBV5-1
CDR3 protein: CAIPKAGPYQETQYF

J gene: TRBJ2-5
clone size: medium-sized
V gene: TRBV18
CDR3 protein: CASSPQSSGNVPRETQYF

J gene: TRBJ1-5
clone size: NA
V gene: TRBV2
CDR3 protein: CASSSPLIDSQNQPQHF

J gene: TRBJ2-1
clone size: NA
V gene: TRBV28
CDR3 protein: CASSSPGLLTSGCHNEQFF

J gene: TRBJ2-7
clone size: medium-sized
V gene: TRBV7-2
CDR3 protein: CASSRGPYSSYEQYF

J gene: TRBJ2-7
clone size: medium-sized
V gene: TRBV20-1
CDR3 protein: CSAIPGTSGVTYEQYF

J gene: TRBJ2-3
clone size: NA
V gene: TRBV29-1
CDR3 protein: CSLAKPPDTQYF

J gene: TRBJ2-1
clone size: NA
V gene: TRBV29-1
CDR3 protein: CSLSAPSAGIWNEQFF

J gene: TRBJ2-2
clone size: medium-sized
V gene: TRBV7-9
CDR3 protein: CASTQSTGYSGELFF

J gene: TRBJ2-1
clone size: NA
V gene: TRBV29-1
CDR3 protein: CSVVGPGQGSNEQFF

J gene: TRBJ1-1
clone size: NA
V gene: TRBV19
CDR3 protein: CASSWWNTEAFF

J gene: TRBJ1-6
clone size: medium-sized
V gene: TRBV7-9
CDR3 protein: CASSSVKGGTDSPLHF

J gene: TRBJ1-1
clone size: NA
V gene: TRBV20-1
CDR3 protein: CSAARGFGTEAFF

J gene: TRBJ1-5
clone size: medium-sized
V gene: TRBV2
CDR3 protein: CASSDTGNQPQHF

J gene: TRBJ2-1
clone size: medium-sized
V gene: TRBV5-6
CDR3 protein: CASSMGEEPYNEQFF

J gene: TRBJ2-3
clone size: NA
V gene: TRBV29-1
CDR3 protein: CSVEERRLAGDISTDTQYF

J gene: TRBJ2-3
clone size: medium-sized
V gene: TRBV7-3
CDR3 protein: CASSQYTDTQYF

J gene: TRBJ1-2
clone size: medium-sized
V gene: TRBV9
CDR3 protein: CASSVAGTGSSYYGYTF

J gene: TRBJ2-3
clone size: medium-sized
V gene: TRBV29-1
CDR3 protein: CSVQDWIGDADTQYF

J gene: TRBJ2-1
clone size: NA
V gene: TRBV29-1
CDR3 protein: CSAPGLEVYNEQFF

J gene: TRBJ2-3
clone size: NA
V gene: TRBV15
CDR3 protein: CATSREASGDTQYF

J gene: TRBJ2-1
clone size: NA
V gene: TRBV6-5
CDR3 protein: CASSGETYNEQFF

J gene: TRBJ1-1
clone size: NA
V gene: TRBV5-1
CDR3 protein: CASSLVQTNTEAFF

J gene: TRBJ2-4
clone size: medium-sized
V gene: TRBV23-1
CDR3 protein: CASSHPPRGGIAKNIQYF

J gene: TRBJ2-7
clone size: medium-sized
V gene: TRBV20-1
CDR3 protein: CSARDREPPHEQYF

J gene: TRBJ2-5
clone size: medium-sized
V gene: TRBV29-1
CDR3 protein: CSVPDPGVIKETQYF

J gene: TRBJ2-3
clone size: NA
V gene: TRBV9
CDR3 protein: CASSVGRTSPTDTQYF

J gene: TRBJ2-7
clone size: medium-sized
V gene: TRBV5-6
CDR3 protein: CASSWDRASYEQYF

J gene: TRBJ2-1
clone size: NA
V gene: TRBV28
CDR3 protein: CASGDRKSSYNEQFF

J gene: TRBJ2-4
clone size: NA
V gene: TRBV29-1
CDR3 protein: CSDGTSGIIAKNIQYF

J gene: TRBJ2-7
clone size: NA
V gene: TRBV28
CDR3 protein: CASFEDNPYEQYF

J gene: TRBJ2-1
clone size: medium-sized
V gene: TRBV5-1
CDR3 protein: CASSPGGGYYNEQFF

J gene: TRBJ2-5
clone size: medium-sized
V gene: TRBV6-6
CDR3 protein: CASSYEDTQYQETQYF

J gene: TRBJ1-4
clone size: NA
V gene: TRBV6-5
CDR3 protein: CASSADRLRDEKLFF

J gene: TRBJ2-1
clone size: NA
V gene: TRBV29-1
CDR3 protein: CSVEDLYGSSYNEQFF

J gene: TRBJ2-1
clone size: NA
V gene: TRBV7-6
CDR3 protein: CASSLEPASGGAPYNEQFF

J gene: TRBJ2-2
clone size: NA
V gene: TRBV28
CDR3 protein: CAVRGLFTGELFF

J gene: TRBJ1-1
clone size: NA
V gene: TRBV28
CDR3 protein: CASSGTLPAHRDEAFF